This paragraph reports one TCR beta chain. The data originate from a study of blood T cell repertoires in COVID-19. Study-wide background: The origin of the acute and convalescent COVID-19 samples was the United States, Italy and Spain.

In the source study's methods: Reference gene primer amplification yielded estimated nucleated cell counts. Assay: immunoSEQ multiplex PCR; the TCRdb copy retains only in-frame clones and omits some. V and J calls and clone size are as listed in that table; D and trimming were resolved from the DNA. This table holds 410,000 or so clones, more than 80% found once. There are 15 residues in the CDR3. The germline gives CDR1 LGHDT, CDR2 YNNKEL (reference sequence). Trimming removed 3 bases from V and 8 bases from J, with 16 bases in between. This chain uses TRBV3-1 (or the pseudogene TRBV3-2) with TRBJ1-4, with D perhaps TRBD1 (6 bases). The material sequenced was peripheral blood. This TCR was recovered from a woman in her thirties with active or convalescent COVID-19. The CDR3, as DNA: TGTGCCAGCAGCCAGGGACAAGGGGCGGGCGAAAAACTGTTTTTT. This codes for CASSQGQGAGEKLFF.